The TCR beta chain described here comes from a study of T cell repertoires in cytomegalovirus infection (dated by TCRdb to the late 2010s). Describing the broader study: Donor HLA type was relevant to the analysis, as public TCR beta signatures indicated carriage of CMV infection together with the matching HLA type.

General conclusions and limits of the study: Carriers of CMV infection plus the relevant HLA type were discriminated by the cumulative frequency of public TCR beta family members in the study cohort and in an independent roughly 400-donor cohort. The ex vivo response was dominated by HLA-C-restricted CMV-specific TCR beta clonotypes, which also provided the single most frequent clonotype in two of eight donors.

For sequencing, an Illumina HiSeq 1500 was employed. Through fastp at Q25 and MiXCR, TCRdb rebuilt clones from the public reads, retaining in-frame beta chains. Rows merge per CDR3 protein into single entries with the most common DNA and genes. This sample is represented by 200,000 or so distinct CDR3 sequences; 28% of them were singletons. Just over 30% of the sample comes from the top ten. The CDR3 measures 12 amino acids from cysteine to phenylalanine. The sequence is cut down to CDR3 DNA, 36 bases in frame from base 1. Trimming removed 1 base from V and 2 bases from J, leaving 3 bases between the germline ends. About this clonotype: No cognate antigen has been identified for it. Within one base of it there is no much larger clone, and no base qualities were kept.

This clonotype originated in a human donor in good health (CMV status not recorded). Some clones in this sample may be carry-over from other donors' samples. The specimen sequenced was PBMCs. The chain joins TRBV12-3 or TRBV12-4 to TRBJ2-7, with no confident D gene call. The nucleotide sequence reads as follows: TGTGCCAGCAGTTTAGAGGCCTACGAGCAGTACTTC. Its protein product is CASSLEAYEQYF.